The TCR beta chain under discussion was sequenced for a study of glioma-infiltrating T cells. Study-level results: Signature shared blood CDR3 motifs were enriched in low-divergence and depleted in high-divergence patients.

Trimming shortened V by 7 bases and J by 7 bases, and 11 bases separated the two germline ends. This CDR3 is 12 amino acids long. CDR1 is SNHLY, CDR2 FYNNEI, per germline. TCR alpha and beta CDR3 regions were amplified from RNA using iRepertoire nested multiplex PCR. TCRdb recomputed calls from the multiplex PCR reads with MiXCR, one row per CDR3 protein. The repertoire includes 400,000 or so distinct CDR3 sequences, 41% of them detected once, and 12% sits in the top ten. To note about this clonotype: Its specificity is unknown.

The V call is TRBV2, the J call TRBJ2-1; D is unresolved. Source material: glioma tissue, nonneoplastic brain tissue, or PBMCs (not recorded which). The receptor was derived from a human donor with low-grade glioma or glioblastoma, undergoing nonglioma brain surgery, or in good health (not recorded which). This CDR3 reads CASNAMANEQFF. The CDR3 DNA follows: TGTGCCAGCAACGCCATGGCAAATGAGCAGTTCTTC.